This TCR delta chain stems from a study of delta chains in infants with herpesvirus infections. The overall study: Infants in Uganda were tracked from birth through primary CMV infection. The search targeted a public fetal Vdelta1/Vgamma8 clonotype after postnatal CMV infection. Study-level results: 4 of 18 CMV-infected infants carried the public Vdelta1 clonotype, including one congenital.

Reverse transcription of PBMC RNA used primers specific for the gamma and delta chains. TCRdb re-processed the RT-PCR reads using CATT. This sample carries over 1,000 delta-chain clones, more than 8% of them seen once, and the ten largest clones take roughly 7%. Germline V gene lookup returns CDR1 TSWWSYY and CDR2 QGS. Unmatched junction bases numbered 12, after V lost 2 bases and J lost 0 bases. The CDR3 is made up of 22 amino acids. In its sample, this clone ranks as medium-sized. As yet, its antigen is unknown. This sequence joins TRDV1 and TRDJ3; 11 bases map to TRDD3. The sequences come from peripheral blood, collected at time point 2 of longitudinal follow-up. The source of this sequence is a human donor who was a Ugandan infant, either HIV-exposed or HIV-unexposed (not recorded which). CDR3 sequence (DNA): TGTGCTCTTGGGGAATACTCCTGGGGGATACTCTGGAGCTCCTGGGACACCCGACAGATGTTTTTC. It encodes CALGEYSWGILWSSWDTRQMFF.